A selection of T cell receptor beta chains follows, all from one sample in a study of blood T cell repertoires in COVID-19. The data were produced by immunoSEQ multiplex PCR, yet TCRdb's version contains in-frame clones alone and is incomplete. This table has 90,000 to 120,000 clones, approximately 88% appearing once. Sequenced: peripheral blood. The receptor source for this set is a human donor in a cohort sampled during active COVID-19. Each CDR3 is given with its conserved first and last residue.

v_gene	j_gene	CDR3aa
TRBV6-5	TRBJ1-3	CASSPGKQRNTIYF
TRBV11-2	TRBJ2-7	CASSVTGSPYEQYF
TRBV9	TRBJ1-1	CASSPKTGMVTEAFF
TRBV30	TRBJ2-1	CAWSLGAGVNEQFF
TRBV6-5	TRBJ2-3	CASSQSGQGAQYF
TRBV18	TRBJ2-2	CASSRQGATGELFF
TRBV10-3	TRBJ2-2	CAISATWESRTGELFF
TRBV27	TRBJ2-7	CASSLLTGSSYEQYF
TRBV28	TRBJ2-7	CASYRGTGGYEQYF
TRBV6-5	TRBJ2-6	CASKLGGPGANVLTF
TRBV18	TRBJ2-1	CASSQNLGQGRNEQFF
TRBV7-8	TRBJ2-1	CASSSGTSSYNEQFF
TRBV30	TRBJ1-2	CARDRRNYGYTF
TRBV25-1	TRBJ1-1	CASIGQLNTEAFF
TRBV11-2	TRBJ2-1	CASSGVGRLQFF
TRBV5-1	TRBJ1-2	CASSLAATSYGYTF
TRBV7-9	TRBJ2-7	CASSSLGRSHEQYF
TRBV2	TRBJ1-2	CASSDGPNYGYTF